A single sample gave rise to the 16 T cell receptor beta chains below, sequenced in a study of T cells after yellow fever vaccination. A single record per CDR3 protein comes from TCRdb applying MiXCR to the 5' RACE reads. The sample has just under 600,000 distinct CDR3 sequences, 13% seen once. This specimen was PBMCs, taken on the day of the yellow fever booster vaccination. The receptors stem from a young man who received the YFV17D yellow fever vaccine.

The gene calls are TRBV11-2 and TRBJ2-3; 14 positions agree with TRBD2. V was clipped by 5 bases and J by 0 bases; unmatched bases: 13. Germline loops: CDR1 SGHAT, CDR2 FQNNGV. This CDR3 comprises 20 residues. The CDR3 spells CASSRSPGTSGSRSTDTQYF. Here the CDR3 DNA reads TGTGCCAGCAGCCGTTCTCCCGGGACTAGCGGGAGTCGCAGCACAGATACGCAGTATTTT. Looking up the rest from reference TRBV11-2 and TRBJ2-3 gives the full variable domain: EAGVAQSPRYKIIEKRQSVAFWCNPISGHATLYWYQQILGQGPKLLIQFQNNGVVDDSQLPKDRFSAERLKGVDSTLKIQPAKLEDSAVYLCASSRSPGTSGSRSTDTQYFGPGTRLTVL.

The chain recombines TRBV19 with TRBJ1-3; D unclear. CDR1 is LNHDA, CDR2 SQIVND, per germline (reference sequence). This CDR3 comprises 12 residues. Between the trimmed V and J ends, which lost 11 bases and 0 bases, there was a span of 8 bases. The CDR3 DNA is TGTGCCTCCACCAGCTCTGGAAACACCATATATTTT. Translated, it gives CASTSSGNTIYF. The whole variable domain, remainder taken from reference TRBV19 and TRBJ1-3, is DGGITQSPKYLFRKEGQNVTLSCEQNLNHDAMYWYRQDPGQGLRLIYYSQIVNDFQKGDIAEGYSVSREKKESFPLTVTSAQKNPTAFYLCASTSSGNTIYFGEGSWLTVV.

This clonotype was counted a few times. The chain employs TRBV27 and TRBJ2-3; D is uncertain. Germline-derived CDR1 and CDR2 are MNHEY and SMNVEV (reference sequence). CDR3 length: 15 residues. V was cut by 4 bases and J by 4 bases, with 15 bases left in between. This CDR3 reads CASSSPPSGADTQYF. The DNA of the CDR3 is TGTGCCAGCAGTTCCCCTCCGAGTGGGGCAGATACGCAGTATTTT.

V gene TRBV28 combines with J gene TRBJ2-5; D is undetermined. Germline lookup yields CDR1 MDHEN and CDR2 SYDVKM. The CDR3 length is 13 residues. Trimming removed 6 bases at V and 2 bases at J, with 10 bases between. The DNA of the CDR3 is TGTGCCAGCAGCCGGCAGGAACAAGAGACCCAGTACTTC. It is translated as CASSRQEQETQYF.

Ten or more counts support this clonotype. The chain has TRBV12-3 or TRBV12-4 and TRBJ1-1, with 7 bases aligning to TRBD1. Trimming took 6 bases from V and 0 from J; bases not matched to a gene: 7. The CDR3 runs 15 residues. The CDR3 DNA follows: TGTGCCAGCAGCCTATGGGGGACAGTGAACACTGAAGCTTTCTTT. Translation: CASSLWGTVNTEAFF.

There are a few counts of this clonotype. V usage is TRBV7-2 and J usage is TRBJ2-7; D is unresolved. Trimming cost V 2 bases and J 6 bases, with 8 bases left between them. The CDR3 consists of 12 residues. CDR1 SGHTA and CDR2 FQGNSA come from the germline V gene. CDR3 amino acids: CASSLKVGEQYF. The CDR3 nucleotides read TGTGCCAGCAGCTTAAAGGTTGGCGAGCAGTACTTC.

The V call is TRBV10-3, the J call TRBJ1-1, with 7 nucleotides matching TRBD1. The CDR3 loop spans 14 amino acids. V shed 11 bases, J shed 5 bases, and the junction held 14 bases outside the gene matches. Germline values: CDR1 ENHRY, CDR2 SYGVKD. Here the CDR3 reads CAHSRDSYQTEAFF. In DNA, the CDR3 is TGTGCCCACTCTCGGGACAGCTATCAGACTGAAGCTTTCTTT.

This clonotype has just a few counts. The chain combines TRBV5-6 with TRBJ2-3; possible D gene TRBD2, 6 bases. Trimming pared 4 bases from V and 6 bases from J, leaving 15 bases between. The CDR3 contains 14 residues. CDR1 is SGHDT and CDR2 is YYEEEE in the germline V gene. CDR3 residues: CASSHKRVGDTQYF. The CDR3 DNA follows: TGTGCCAGCAGCCACAAGCGGGTCGGTGATACGCAGTATTTT. Supplemented by reference TRBV5-6 and TRBJ2-3, the full variable domain reads DAGVTQSPTHLIKTRGQQVTLRCSPKSGHDTVSWYQQALGQGPQFIFQYYEEEERQRGNFPDRFSGHQFPNYSSELNVNALLLGDSALYLCASSHKRVGDTQYFGPGTRLTVL.

The chain carries TRBV12-3 or TRBV12-4 and TRBJ1-2; D remains unclear. CDR3 length equals 12 residues. Trimming removed 2 bases at V and 8 bases at J, with 9 bases between. The CDR3 loop reads CASSLSGLGYTF. The CDR3 nucleotides are TGTGCCAGCAGTTTAAGTGGGTTGGGCTACACCTTC.

V is TRBV20-1 and J is TRBJ2-5, with no clear D. The ends were cut back, 6 bases at V and 5 bases at J, with 13 bases in the middle. Germline V gene data show CDR1 as DFQATT and CDR2 as SNEGSKA (reference sequence). The CDR3 has 12 amino acids. The CDR3 loop is CSAWTGSETQYF. CDR3 DNA sequence: TGCAGTGCCTGGACCGGTTCTGAGACCCAGTACTTC.

The chain joins TRBV18 to TRBJ2-3, with D possibly matching TRBD2 (5 bases). CDR1 and CDR2 (germline): KGHSH, LQKENI. This CDR3 region has 16 residues. V was shortened by 3 bases and J by 0 bases, with 13 bases between the two germline ends. CDR3 sequence (DNA): TGTGCCAGCTCACCCGCCCCAGCGGCTAGCACAGATACGCAGTATTTT. Its protein is CASSPAPAASTDTQYF. Looking up the rest from reference TRBV18 and TRBJ2-3 gives the full variable domain: NAGVMQNPRHLVRRRGQEARLRCSPMKGHSHVYWYRQLPEEGLKFMVYLQKENIIDESGMPKERFSAEFPKEGPSILRIQQVVRGDSAAYFCASSPAPAASTDTQYFGPGTRLTVL.

Comments on this clonotype: An end of the junction differs from the germline gene, which may be a read error. The rearrangement uses TRBV7-9 and TRBJ2-3; D is uncertain. The CDR3 is made up of 8 amino acids. Germline V gene data show CDR1 as SEHNR and CDR2 as FQNEAQ (reference sequence). The CDR3 nucleotides read TGTGCCAGCAGCTTACTTCTTTTC. As protein: CASSLLLF.

Comments on this clonotype: A read error is possible here, since a much larger clone lies one base away. V usage is TRBV4-2 and J usage is TRBJ2-1; no definite D call. Germline V CDR1 and CDR2: LGHNA, YNFKEQ. The V and J ends lost 5 bases and 4 bases respectively, with 6 bases between them. This CDR3 has 12 amino acids. The CDR3 here is CASSSQYNEQFF. The CDR3 DNA follows: TGTGCCAGCAGCTCCCAATACAATGAGCAGTTCTTC.

This clonotype occurred a few times. The chain carries TRBV20-1 and TRBJ2-1, with D possibly TRBD1 on 5 matching bases. Germline CDR1 and CDR2: DFQATT and SNEGSKA (reference sequence). V was shortened by 2 bases and J by 2 bases, with 13 bases between the two germline ends. CDR3 length: 15 amino acids. The CDR3 spells CSARLPVGAYNEQFF. CDR3 sequence (DNA): TGCAGTGCTAGACTACCCGTAGGGGCCTACAATGAGCAGTTCTTC.

The V and J genes are TRBV27 and TRBJ2-7, with D perhaps given as TRBD1 or TRBD2 (5 bases each). From germline, CDR1 is MNHEY and CDR2 SMNVEV (reference sequence). Between the trimmed V and J ends, which lost 6 bases and 2 bases, there was a span of 17 bases. The CDR3 extends over 15 amino acids. CDR3 sequence (DNA): TGTGCCAGCAGCTCACGAGGGGCCGGACCCTACGAGCAGTACTTC. This translates into CASSSRGAGPYEQYF.

This clonotype was seen a few times. In DNA form, the CDR3 reads TGTGCCAGCAGCTTTTCTTCGTGGGGCACCGGGGAGCTGTTTTTT. This codes for CASSFSSWGTGELFF. The chain has TRBV7-3 and TRBJ2-2; D is unclear. Germline values: CDR1 SGHTA, CDR2 FQGTGA. The ends were cut back, 3 bases at V and 4 bases at J, with 12 bases in the middle. This CDR3 has 15 residues.